Listed here is a single T cell receptor beta chain. This clonotype was counted at least ten times. Its antigen is still unknown. No per-base quality is available; no much larger clone lies one base away. Receptor amplification or capture employed PCR. The sample was run on an Illumina HiSeq 2500. TCR library preparation used molecular barcoding, with unique molecular identifiers applied to normalize quantification of the TCRbeta repertoire. The raw public data were reprocessed by TCRdb itself: fastp quality trimming at Q25, MiXCR clonotype calling, in-frame beta chains only. Records with the same CDR3 protein are collapsed into one entry carrying the most frequent genes and DNA. In all, the sample holds about 640,000 distinct CDR3 sequences, and over 10% of those were seen once. Clones ranked in the top ten supply about 2.2% of the sample. The entry originates in a study of T-cell reconstitution after alpha-beta-depleted transplantation in children (dated by TCRdb to the mid-2010s). Context from the whole study: The study quantitatively tracked T-cell immune reconstitution after TCRalphabeta/CD19-depleted allogeneic hematopoietic cell transplantation in children using TCR repertoire profiling.

Study-wide findings and limitations: Over subsequent months, a decline in hyperexpanded clone frequencies was noted, and after one year, T-cell counts and TCRbeta diversity were mostly ascribed to newly produced T cells. In some patients, the high TCRbeta diversity seen at day 60 was put down to recipient T cells and intrathymic progenitors that had survived conditioning. The apparently early alphabetaT-cell count recovery about two months after transplant was reportedly dependent on only several hundred rapidly expanded clones derived from non-depleted graft cells.

What this sample's treatment or condition label stands for: allogeneic hematopoietic cell transplantation with graft depleted of TCRalphabeta T cells and CD19 B cells. The children who served as transplant recipients had been given grafts of TCRalphabeta/CD19-depleted allogeneic hematopoietic cells. CDR1 and CDR2, per the germline V gene, are MNHNS and SASEGT. V was cut back by 2 bases and J by 7 bases, leaving a gap of 11 bases between them. The CDR3 sequence holds 13 residues, the cysteine and phenylalanine included. CDR3 DNA only is kept here, 39 bases in frame from base 1. This clonotype was sampled from a male patient under 18 who had a stem cell transplant for acute myeloid leukemia, so the T cells may come from the graft donor. Sequencing was performed on PBMCs, mostly from graft donor cells, taken 360 days after TCRalphabeta/CD19-depleted stem cell transplant. The chain joins TRBV6-1 to TRBJ1-1, with TRBD1 tentatively as D gene (5 bases match). The CDR3 is CASSESRGGEAFF. The sequenced DNA is TGTGCCAGCAGTGAATCGCGGGGGGGTGAAGCTTTCTTT.